This entry features one T cell receptor (beta chain) sequence. The data derive from a study of blood T cell repertoires in COVID-19. At the level of the study: The United States, Italy and Spain supplied acute and convalescent COVID-19 samples. In each case, the material was cDNA or gDNA derived from T cells, B-cell-depleted T cells, or PBMCs.

This CDR3 is built from 15 residues. In the source study's methods: Nucleated cell counts were estimated from reference gene primer amplification. The data were produced by immunoSEQ multiplex PCR, yet TCRdb's version contains in-frame clones alone and is incomplete. That table furnishes V, J and clone size, whereas the DNA furnished D and trimming. The sample lists around 23,000 clones, more than 85% occurring once. The material sequenced was peripheral blood. This chain links TRBV21-1 with TRBJ2-7; the D call of TRBD1 is as the table states it, not checked on the DNA. TRBV21-1 is assigned pseudogene status. This clonotype was obtained from a man in his 70s with active COVID-19. The CDR3 is CASSKGAQSLYEQYF. The DNA of the CDR3 is TGTGCCAGCAGCAAAGGGGCACAGTCGCTCTACGAGCAGTACTTC.